A single T cell receptor beta chain is shown here with its context. The time point here: pretreatment peripheral blood. Each patient supplied 1 to 8 pretreatment and on-treatment samples. The assay was immunoSEQ multiplex PCR, and TCRdb's table has in-frame clones only and misses some. The table lists 60,000 or so clones, approximately 80% of them singletons. The entry originates in a study of PD-L1 blockade in urothelial cancer. About the research overall: Each participant's history included 0 to 3 prior chemotherapy regimens. Blood was tested 3 weeks (second dose) and 6 weeks into treatment. A median about 140,000 T cells were found in blood samples.

This CDR3 has 17 residues. After removal of 1 base from V and 6 bases from J, the junction contained 11 bases not matched to a gene. Germline CDR1 and CDR2: MGHRA and YSYEKL. The sequences come from PBMCs, collected around atezolizumab (anti-PD-L1) treatment. This chain connects TRBV4-1 to TRBJ2-5, with 10 nucleotides matching TRBD1. The sequence derives from a man between 65 and 85 years old with urothelial cancer. The CDR3 loop reads CASSQGLRDRGMKTQYF. CDR3 sequence (DNA): TGCGCCAGCAGCCAAGGATTGCGGGACAGGGGCATGAAGACCCAGTACTTC.